What follows describes a single T cell receptor beta chain. As processed by the authors: Estimated nucleated cell counts came from reference gene primer amplification. Libraries were prepared by immunoSEQ multiplex PCR; TCRdb keeps only in-frame clonotypes and omits some of them. V and J calls and clone size are those listed in that table; D and trimming were worked out from the DNA. The sample contains about 240,000 clones, 86% of which appear only once. Germline V gene lookup returns CDR1 LGHDT and CDR2 YNNKEL (reference sequence). CDR3 length equals 14 residues. Trimming cost V 4 bases and J 3 bases; bases outside gene matches: 5. These data are taken from a study of blood T cell repertoires in COVID-19. About the study: Italy, Spain and the United States were the sources of the convalescent and acute COVID-19 samples. The analysed material was cDNA or gDNA that came from T cells, B-cell-depleted T cells, or PBMCs.

Sequenced: peripheral blood. The receptor's source is a woman in her twenties or thirties who had recovered from COVID-19. The V call is TRBV3-1 (or the pseudogene TRBV3-2), the J call TRBJ1-2, with 7 bases identical to TRBD1. CDR3 protein: CASSRPGQYYGYTF. CDR3 coding DNA: TGTGCCAGCAGCCGACCGGGACAGTACTATGGCTACACCTTC.